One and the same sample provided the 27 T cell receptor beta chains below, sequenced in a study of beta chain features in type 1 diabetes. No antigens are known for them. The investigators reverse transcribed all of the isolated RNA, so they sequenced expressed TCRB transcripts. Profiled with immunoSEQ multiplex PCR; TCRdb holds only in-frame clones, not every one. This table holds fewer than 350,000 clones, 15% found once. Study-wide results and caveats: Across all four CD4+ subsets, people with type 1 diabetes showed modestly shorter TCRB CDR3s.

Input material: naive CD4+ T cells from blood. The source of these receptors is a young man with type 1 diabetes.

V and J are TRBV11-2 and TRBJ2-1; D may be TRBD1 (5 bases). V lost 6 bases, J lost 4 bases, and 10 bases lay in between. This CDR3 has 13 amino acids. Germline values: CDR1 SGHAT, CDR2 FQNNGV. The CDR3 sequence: CASSGQAYNEQFF. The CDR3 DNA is TGTGCCAGCAGTGGACAAGCTTACAATGAGCAGTTCTTC.

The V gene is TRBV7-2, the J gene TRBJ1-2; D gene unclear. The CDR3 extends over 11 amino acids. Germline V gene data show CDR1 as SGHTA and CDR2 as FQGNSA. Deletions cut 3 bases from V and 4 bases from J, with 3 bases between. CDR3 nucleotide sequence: TGTGCCAGCAGCTTTATCTATGGCTACACCTTC. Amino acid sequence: CASSFIYGYTF.

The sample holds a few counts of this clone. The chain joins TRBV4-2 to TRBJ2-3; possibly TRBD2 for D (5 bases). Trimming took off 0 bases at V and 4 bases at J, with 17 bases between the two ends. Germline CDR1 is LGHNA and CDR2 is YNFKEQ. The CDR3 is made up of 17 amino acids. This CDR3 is CASSQDLLPGTPDTQYF. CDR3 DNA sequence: TGTGCCAGCAGCCAAGATCTCCTGCCGGGAACCCCAGATACGCAGTATTTT.

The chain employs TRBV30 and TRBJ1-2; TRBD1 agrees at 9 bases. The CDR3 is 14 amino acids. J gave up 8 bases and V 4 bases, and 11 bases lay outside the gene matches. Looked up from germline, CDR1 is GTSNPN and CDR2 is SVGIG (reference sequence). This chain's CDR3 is CAWTRTGESGGYTF. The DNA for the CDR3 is TGTGCCTGGACGCGGACAGGGGAGTCTGGAGGCTACACCTTC.

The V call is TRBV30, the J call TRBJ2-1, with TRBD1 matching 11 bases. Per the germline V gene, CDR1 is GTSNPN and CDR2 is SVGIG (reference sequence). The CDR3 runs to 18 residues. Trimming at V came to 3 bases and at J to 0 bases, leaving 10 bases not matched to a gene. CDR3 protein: CAWSMDRGHYLSYNEQFF. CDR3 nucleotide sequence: TGTGCCTGGAGCATGGACAGGGGGCATTACCTCTCCTACAATGAGCAGTTCTTC.

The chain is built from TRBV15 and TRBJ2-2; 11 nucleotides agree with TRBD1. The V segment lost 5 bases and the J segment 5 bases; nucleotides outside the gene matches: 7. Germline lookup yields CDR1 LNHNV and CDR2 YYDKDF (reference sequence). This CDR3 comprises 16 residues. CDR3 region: CATSFRDRGFTGELFF. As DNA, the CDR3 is TGTGCCACCAGCTTCCGGGACAGGGGGTTTACCGGGGAGCTGTTTTTT.

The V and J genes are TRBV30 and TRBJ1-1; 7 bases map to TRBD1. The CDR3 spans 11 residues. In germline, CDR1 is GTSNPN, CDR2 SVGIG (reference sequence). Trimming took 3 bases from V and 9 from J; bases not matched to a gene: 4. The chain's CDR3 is CAWRATGKAFF. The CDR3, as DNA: TGTGCCTGGAGGGCGACAGGGAAAGCTTTCTTT.

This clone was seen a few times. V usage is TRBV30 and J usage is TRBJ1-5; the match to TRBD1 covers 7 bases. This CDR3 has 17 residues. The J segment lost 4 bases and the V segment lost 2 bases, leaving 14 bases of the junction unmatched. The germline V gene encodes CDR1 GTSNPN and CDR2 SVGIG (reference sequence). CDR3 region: CAWSRDRGSKVNQPQHF. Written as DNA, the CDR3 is TGTGCCTGGAGTCGGGACAGAGGTTCCAAGGTTAATCAGCCCCAGCATTTT.

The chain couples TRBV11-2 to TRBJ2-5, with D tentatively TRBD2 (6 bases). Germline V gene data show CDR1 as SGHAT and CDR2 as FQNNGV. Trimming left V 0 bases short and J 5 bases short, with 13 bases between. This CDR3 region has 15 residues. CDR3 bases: TGTGCCAGCAGCTTAGATGGGTTTGGGGGGGAGACCCAGTACTTC. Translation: CASSLDGFGGETQYF.

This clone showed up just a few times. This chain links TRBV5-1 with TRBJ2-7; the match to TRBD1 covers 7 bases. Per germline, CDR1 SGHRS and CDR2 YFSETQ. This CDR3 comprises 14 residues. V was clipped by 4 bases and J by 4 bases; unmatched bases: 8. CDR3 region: CASSLGTGAYEQYF. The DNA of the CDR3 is TGCGCCAGCAGCCTAGGAACAGGGGCTTACGAGCAGTACTTC.

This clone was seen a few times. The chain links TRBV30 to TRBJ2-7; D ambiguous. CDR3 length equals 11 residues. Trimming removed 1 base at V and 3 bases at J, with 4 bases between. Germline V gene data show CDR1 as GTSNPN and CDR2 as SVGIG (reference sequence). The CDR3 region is CAWSANYEQYF. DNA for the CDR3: TGTGCCTGGAGTGCCAACTACGAGCAGTACTTC.

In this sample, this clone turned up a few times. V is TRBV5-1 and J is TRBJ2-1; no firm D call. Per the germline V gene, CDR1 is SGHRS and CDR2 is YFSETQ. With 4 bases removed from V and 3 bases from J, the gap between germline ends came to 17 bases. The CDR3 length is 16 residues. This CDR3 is CASSRAGLSDYNEQFF. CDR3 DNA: TGCGCCAGCAGCCGCGCCGGGTTGTCAGACTACAATGAGCAGTTCTTC.

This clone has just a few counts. The CDR3 loop is CASSYSIAGGPDTQYF. In DNA, the CDR3 is TGTGCCAGCAGTTACTCGATAGCGGGAGGGCCAGATACGCAGTATTTT. This rearrangement joins TRBV6-6 to TRBJ2-3, with TRBD2 identical over 11 bases. The CDR3 loop spans 16 amino acids. Unmatched junction bases numbered 3, after V lost 0 bases and J lost 4 bases. Germline V gene data show CDR1 as MNHNY and CDR2 as SVGAGI (reference sequence).

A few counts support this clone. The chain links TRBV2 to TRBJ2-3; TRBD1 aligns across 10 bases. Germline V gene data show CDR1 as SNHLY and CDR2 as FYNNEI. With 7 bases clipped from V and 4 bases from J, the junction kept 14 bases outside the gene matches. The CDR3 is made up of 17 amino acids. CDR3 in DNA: TGTGCCAGCACCTCGGGACAGGGGAGTCTCGTGGCAGATACGCAGTATTTT. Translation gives CASTSGQGSLVADTQYF. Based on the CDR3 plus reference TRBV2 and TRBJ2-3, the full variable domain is EPEVTQTPSHQVTQMGQEVILRCVPISNHLYFYWYRQILGQKVEFLVSFYNNEISEKSEIFDDQFSVERPDGSNFTLKIRSTKLEDSAMYFCASTSGQGSLVADTQYFGPGTRLTVL.

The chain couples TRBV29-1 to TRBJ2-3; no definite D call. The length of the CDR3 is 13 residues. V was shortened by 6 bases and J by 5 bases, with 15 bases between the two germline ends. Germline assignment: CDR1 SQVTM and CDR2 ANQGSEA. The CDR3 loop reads CSVHPQYKDTQYF. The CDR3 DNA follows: TGCAGCGTCCACCCCCAATACAAAGATACGCAGTATTTT.

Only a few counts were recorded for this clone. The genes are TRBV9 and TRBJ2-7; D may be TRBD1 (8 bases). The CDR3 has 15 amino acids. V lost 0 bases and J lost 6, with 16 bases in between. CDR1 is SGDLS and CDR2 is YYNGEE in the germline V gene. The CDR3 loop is CASSVATGGEGEQYF. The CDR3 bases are TGTGCCAGCAGCGTAGCTACAGGGGGGGAAGGCGAGCAGTACTTC.

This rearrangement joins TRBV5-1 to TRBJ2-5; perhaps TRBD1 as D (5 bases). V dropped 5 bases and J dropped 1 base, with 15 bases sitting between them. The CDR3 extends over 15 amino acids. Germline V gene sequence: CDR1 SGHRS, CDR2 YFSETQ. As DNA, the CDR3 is TGCGCCAGCAGATCGCGGCAGGGCCTCCAAGAGACCCAGTACTTC. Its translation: CASRSRQGLQETQYF.

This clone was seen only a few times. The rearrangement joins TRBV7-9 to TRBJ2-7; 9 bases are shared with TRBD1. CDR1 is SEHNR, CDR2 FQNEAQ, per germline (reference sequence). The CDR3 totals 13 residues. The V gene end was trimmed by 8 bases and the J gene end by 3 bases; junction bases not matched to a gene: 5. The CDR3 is CASWGQGVYEQYF. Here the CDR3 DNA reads TGTGCCAGCTGGGGACAGGGAGTCTACGAGCAGTACTTC. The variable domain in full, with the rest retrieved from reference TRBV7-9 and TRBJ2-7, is DTGVSQNPRHKITKRGQNVTFRCDPISEHNRLYWYRQTLGQGPEFLTYFQNEAQLEKSRLLSDRFSAERPKGSFSTLEIQRTEQGDSAMYLCASWGQGVYEQYFGPGTRLTVT.

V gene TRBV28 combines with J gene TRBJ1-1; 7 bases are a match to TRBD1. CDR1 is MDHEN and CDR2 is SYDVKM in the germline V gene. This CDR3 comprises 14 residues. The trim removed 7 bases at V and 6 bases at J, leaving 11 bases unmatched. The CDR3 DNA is TGTGCCAGCACCGTTTACAGGGGTCGCGCTGAAGCTTTCTTT. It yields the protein CASTVYRGRAEAFF. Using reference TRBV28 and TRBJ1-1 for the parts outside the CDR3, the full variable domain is DVKVTQSSRYLVKRTGEKVFLECVQDMDHENMFWYRQDPGLGLRLIYFSYDVKMKEKGDIPEGYSVSREKKERFSLILESASTNQTSMYLCASTVYRGRAEAFFGQGTRLTVV.

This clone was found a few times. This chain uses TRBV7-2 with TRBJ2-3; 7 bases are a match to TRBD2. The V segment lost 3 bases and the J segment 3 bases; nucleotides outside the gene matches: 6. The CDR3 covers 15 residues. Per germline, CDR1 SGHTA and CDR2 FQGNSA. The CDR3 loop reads CASSFASGRTDTQYF. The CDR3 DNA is TGTGCCAGCAGCTTTGCTAGCGGCAGGACAGATACGCAGTATTTT.

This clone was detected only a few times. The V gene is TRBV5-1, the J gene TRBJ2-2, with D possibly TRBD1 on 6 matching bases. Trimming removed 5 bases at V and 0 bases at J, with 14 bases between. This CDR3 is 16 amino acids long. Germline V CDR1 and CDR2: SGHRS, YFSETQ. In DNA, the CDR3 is TGCGCCAGCAGGGGGAACAGGGATACGAACACCGGGGAGCTGTTTTTT. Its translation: CASRGNRDTNTGELFF. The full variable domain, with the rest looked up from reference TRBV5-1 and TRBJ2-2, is KAGVTQTPRYLIKTRGQQVTLSCSPISGHRSVSWYQQTPGQGLQFLFEYFSETQRNKGNFPGRFSGRQFSNSRSEMNVSTLELGDSALYLCASRGNRDTNTGELFFGEGSRLTVL.

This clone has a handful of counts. The CDR3 DNA is TGTGCCAGCAGCTTACTAGCGGGAGGGCCTTCAGGCAATGAGCAGTTCTTC. Its protein product is CASSLLAGGPSGNEQFF. V and J are TRBV7-9 and TRBJ2-1, with TRBD2 identical over 12 bases. V was clipped by 2 bases and J by 6 bases; unmatched bases: 8. CDR1 is SEHNR, CDR2 FQNEAQ, per germline (reference sequence). This CDR3 has 17 residues.

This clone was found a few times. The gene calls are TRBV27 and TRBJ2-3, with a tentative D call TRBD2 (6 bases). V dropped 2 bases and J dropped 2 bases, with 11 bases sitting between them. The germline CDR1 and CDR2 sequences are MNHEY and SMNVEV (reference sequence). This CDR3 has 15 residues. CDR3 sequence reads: CASSLGGTSTDTQYF. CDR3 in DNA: TGTGCCAGCAGTTTAGGCGGGACCTCCACAGATACGCAGTATTTT.

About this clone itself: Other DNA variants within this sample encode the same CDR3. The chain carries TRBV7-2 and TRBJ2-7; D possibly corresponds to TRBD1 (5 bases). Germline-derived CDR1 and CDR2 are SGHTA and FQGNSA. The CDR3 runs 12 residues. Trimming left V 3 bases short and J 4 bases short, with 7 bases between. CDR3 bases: TGTGCCAGCAGCTTCCAGGGTTACGAGCAGTACTTC. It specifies CASSFQGYEQYF.

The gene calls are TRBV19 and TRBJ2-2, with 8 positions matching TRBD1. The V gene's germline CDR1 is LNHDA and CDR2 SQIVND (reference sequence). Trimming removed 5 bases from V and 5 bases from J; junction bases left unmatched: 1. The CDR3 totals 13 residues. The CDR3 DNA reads TGTGCCAGTAGTGGACAGGGAACCGGGGAGCTGTTTTTT. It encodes CASSGQGTGELFF.

The CDR3 DNA is TGTGCCAGCAGCTTACAGTATGAGCAGTTCTTC. Translating gives CASSLQYEQFF. The V and J genes are TRBV7-8 and TRBJ2-1; D gene unclear. Trimming removed 2 bases from V and 8 bases from J, with 4 bases in between. CDR3 length equals 11 residues. Germline CDR1 reads SGHVS; CDR2 reads FQNEAQ.

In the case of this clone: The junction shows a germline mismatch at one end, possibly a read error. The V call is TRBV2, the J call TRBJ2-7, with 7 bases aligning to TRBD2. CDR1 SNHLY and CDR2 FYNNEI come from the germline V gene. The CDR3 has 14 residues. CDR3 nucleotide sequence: TGTGCCAGCAGAGAAGGGCGGGGGATCGGCGAGCAGTACTTC. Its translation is CASREGRGIGEQYF.